The text below deals with one TCR beta chain. Its antigen remains unknown. The CDR3 covers 10 residues. Germline V lookup: CDR1 MDHEN, CDR2 SYDVKM. V lost 11 bases and J lost 8, with 12 bases in between. The sample is drawn from a study of brain T cells in children with intractable seizures. The data were produced by immunoSEQ multiplex PCR, yet TCRdb's version contains in-frame clones alone and is incomplete. Of tens of thousands of clones in the sample, 94% were seen once. Sequencing was limited to surgery cases with top T cell transcript signatures in brain tissue. Study-wide points: Absence of clones before surgery may stem from lower sequencing depth.

The receptor's source is a boy aged 10-17 years with focal cortical dysplasia and intractable seizures. The chain is built from TRBV28 and TRBJ1-2; possible D gene TRBD1, 6 bases. The input for sequencing was peripheral blood, taken at surgery. In DNA form, the CDR3 reads TGTGCCTGCAAGGGGGAAGGCTACACCTTC. It specifies CACKGEGYTF.